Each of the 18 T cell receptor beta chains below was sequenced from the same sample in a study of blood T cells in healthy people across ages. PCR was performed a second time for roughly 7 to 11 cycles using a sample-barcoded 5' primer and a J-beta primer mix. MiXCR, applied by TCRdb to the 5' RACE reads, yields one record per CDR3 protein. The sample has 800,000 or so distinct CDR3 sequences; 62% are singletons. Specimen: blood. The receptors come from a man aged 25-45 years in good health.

This chain's CDR3 is CATSDTFSSGQGNAGANVLTF. The CDR3 DNA reads as TGTGCCACCAGTGATACGTTCTCCTCCGGACAGGGAAATGCTGGGGCCAACGTCCTGACTTTC. V gene TRBV24-1 combines with J gene TRBJ2-6, with TRBD1 matching 8 bases. CDR1 KGHDR and CDR2 SFDVKD come from the germline V gene. This CDR3 comprises 21 residues. V lost 3 bases and J lost 2; bases outside the gene matches: 17.

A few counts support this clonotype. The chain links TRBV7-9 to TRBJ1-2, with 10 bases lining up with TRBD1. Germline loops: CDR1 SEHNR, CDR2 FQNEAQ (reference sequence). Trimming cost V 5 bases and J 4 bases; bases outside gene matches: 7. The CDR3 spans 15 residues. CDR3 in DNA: TGTGCCAGCAGCGACGGGACAGGGGACTTCTATGGCTACACCTTC. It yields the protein CASSDGTGDFYGYTF.

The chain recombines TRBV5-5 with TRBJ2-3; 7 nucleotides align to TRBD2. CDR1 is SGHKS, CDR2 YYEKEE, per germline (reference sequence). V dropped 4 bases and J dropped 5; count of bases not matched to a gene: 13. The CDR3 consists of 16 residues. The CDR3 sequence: CASSPPGGSGVDTQYF. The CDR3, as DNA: TGTGCCAGCAGCCCGCCGGGGGGAAGCGGGGTAGATACGCAGTATTTT. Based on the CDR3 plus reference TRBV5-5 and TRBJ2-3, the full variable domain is DAGVTQSPTHLIKTRGQQVTLRCSPISGHKSVSWYQQVLGQGPQFIFQYYEKEERGRGNFPDRFSARQFPNYSSELNVNALLLGDSALYLCASSPPGGSGVDTQYFGPGTRLTVL.

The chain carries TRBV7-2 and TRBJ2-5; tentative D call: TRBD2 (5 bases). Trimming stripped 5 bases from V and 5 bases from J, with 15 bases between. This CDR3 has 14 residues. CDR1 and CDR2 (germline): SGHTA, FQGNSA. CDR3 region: CASSPPTRPETQYF. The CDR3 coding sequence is TGTGCCAGCAGCCCCCCCACTAGGCCCGAGACCCAGTACTTC.

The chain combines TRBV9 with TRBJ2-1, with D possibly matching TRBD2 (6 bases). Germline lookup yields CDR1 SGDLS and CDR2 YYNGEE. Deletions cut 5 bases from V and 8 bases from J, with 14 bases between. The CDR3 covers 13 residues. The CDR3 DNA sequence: TGTGCCAGCAGTCAAAATGCGGGGTATGAGCAGTTCTTC. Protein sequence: CASSQNAGYEQFF.

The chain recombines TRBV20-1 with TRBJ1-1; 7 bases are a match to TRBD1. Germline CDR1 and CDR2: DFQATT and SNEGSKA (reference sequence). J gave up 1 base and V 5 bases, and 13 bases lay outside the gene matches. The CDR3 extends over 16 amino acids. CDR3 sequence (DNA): TGCAGTGCTGGGAGGAACAGGGGAGGAAGGAACACTGAAGCTTTCTTT. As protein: CSAGRNRGGRNTEAFF.

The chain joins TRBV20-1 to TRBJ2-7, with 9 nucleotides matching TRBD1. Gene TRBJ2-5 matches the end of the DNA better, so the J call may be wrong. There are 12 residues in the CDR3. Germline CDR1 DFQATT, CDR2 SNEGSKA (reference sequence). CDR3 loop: CSALGTGETQYF. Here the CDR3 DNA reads TGCAGTGCTCTCGGGACAGGGGAGACCCAGTACTTC.

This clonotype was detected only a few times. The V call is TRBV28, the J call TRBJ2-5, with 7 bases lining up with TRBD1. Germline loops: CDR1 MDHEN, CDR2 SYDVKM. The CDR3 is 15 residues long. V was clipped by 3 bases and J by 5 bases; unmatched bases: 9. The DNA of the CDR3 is TGTGCCAGCAGTTTCGGCCGGGACAGATGGGAGACCCAGTACTTC. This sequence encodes CASSFGRDRWETQYF.

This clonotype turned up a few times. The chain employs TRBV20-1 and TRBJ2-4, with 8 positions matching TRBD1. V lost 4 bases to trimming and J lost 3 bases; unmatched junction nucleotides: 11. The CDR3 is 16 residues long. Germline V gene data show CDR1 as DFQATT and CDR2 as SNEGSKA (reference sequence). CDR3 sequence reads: CSANPQGAGGKNIQYF. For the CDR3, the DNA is TGCAGTGCTAACCCTCAGGGGGCTGGAGGCAAAAACATTCAGTACTTC.

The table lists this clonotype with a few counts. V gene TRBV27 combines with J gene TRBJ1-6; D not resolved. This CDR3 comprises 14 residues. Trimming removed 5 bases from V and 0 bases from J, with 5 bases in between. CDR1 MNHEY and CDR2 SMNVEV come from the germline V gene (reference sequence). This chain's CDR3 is CASSESSYNSPLHF. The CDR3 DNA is TGTGCCAGCAGTGAGAGCTCCTATAATTCACCCCTCCACTTT.

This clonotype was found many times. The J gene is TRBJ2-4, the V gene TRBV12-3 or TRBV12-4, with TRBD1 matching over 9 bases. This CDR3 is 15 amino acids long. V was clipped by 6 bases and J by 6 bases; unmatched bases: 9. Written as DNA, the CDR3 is TGTGCCAGCAGGAAGGGACAGGGAGGGGTAAACATTCAGTACTTC. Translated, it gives CASRKGQGGVNIQYF.

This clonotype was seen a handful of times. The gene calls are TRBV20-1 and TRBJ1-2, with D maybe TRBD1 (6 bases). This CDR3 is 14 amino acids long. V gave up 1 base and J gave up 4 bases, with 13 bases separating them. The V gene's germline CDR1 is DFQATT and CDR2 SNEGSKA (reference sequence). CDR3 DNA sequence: TGCAGTGCTAGAGCCTCAGGGGTCAGCTATGGCTACACCTTC. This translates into CSARASGVSYGYTF.

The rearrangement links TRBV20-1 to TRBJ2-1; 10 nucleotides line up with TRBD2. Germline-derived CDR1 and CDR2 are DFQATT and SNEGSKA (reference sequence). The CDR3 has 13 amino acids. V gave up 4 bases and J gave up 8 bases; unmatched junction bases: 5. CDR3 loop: CSAILAGLDEQFF. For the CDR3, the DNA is TGCAGTGCTATACTAGCGGGGCTGGATGAGCAGTTCTTC.

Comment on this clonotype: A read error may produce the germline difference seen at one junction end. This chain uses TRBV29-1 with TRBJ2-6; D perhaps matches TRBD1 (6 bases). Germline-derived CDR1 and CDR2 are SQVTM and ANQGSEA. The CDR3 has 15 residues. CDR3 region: CSVLDRLSGASVLTF. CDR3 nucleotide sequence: TGCAGCGTTCTTGACAGGCTCTCTGGGGCCAGCGTCCTGACTTTC.

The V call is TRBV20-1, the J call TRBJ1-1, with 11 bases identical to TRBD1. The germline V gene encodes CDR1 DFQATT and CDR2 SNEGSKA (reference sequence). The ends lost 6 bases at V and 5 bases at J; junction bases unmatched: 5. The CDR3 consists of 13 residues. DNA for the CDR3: TGCAGTGCGCCGGGACAGGGGGATACTGAAGCTTTCTTT. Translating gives CSAPGQGDTEAFF.

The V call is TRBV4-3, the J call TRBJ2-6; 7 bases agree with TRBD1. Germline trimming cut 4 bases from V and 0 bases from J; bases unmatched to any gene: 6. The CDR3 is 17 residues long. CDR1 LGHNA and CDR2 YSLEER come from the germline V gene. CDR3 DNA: TGCGCCAGCAGCCTAGGGACAGTTGACTCTGGGGCCAACGTCCTGACTTTC. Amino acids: CASSLGTVDSGANVLTF.

In DNA, the CDR3 is TGTGCCAGCAGTTTATTAGTCAGCTCCTATAATTCACCCCTCCACTTT. Its protein is CASSLLVSSYNSPLHF. The chain combines TRBV28 with TRBJ1-6; D uncertain. Trimming pared 1 base from V and 0 bases from J, leaving 7 bases between. Germline CDR1 MDHEN, CDR2 SYDVKM. The CDR3 has 16 amino acids.

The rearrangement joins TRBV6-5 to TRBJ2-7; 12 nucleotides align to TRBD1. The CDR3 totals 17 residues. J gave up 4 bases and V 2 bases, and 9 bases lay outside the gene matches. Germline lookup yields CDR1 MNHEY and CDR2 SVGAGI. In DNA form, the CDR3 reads TGTGCCAGCAGTTACGCGAGGGGACAGGGGGCTTGGTACGAGCAGTACTTC. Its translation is CASSYARGQGAWYEQYF.